The 28 T cell receptor beta chains below come from one sample, sequenced in a study of cytomegalovirus exposure and HLA in healthy donors. Both 60 Vbeta primers and 13 Jbeta primers went into the PCR. Profiling relied on immunoSEQ multiplex PCR, and the TCRdb table lists in-frame clones only, not all of them. The specimen's table records approximately 120,000 clones. Specimen: PBMCs. Receptors originate from a man between 18 and 35 years old in good health and CMV-seronegative.

The chain uses TRBV6-1 and TRBJ1-2; 9 bases are shared with TRBD1. There are 14 residues in the CDR3. The V and J ends lost 6 bases and 2 bases, in that order; junction bases with no gene match: 4. Germline V gene data show CDR1 as MNHNS and CDR2 as SASEGT. The CDR3 DNA reads TGTGCCAGCAGATTCACAGGGGGCAACTATGGCTACACCTTC. Residues: CASRFTGGNYGYTF.

The V call is TRBV6-5, the J call TRBJ2-3; D gene ambiguous. Trimming left V 2 bases short and J 6 bases short, with 18 bases between. CDR3 length equals 16 residues. Germline assignment: CDR1 MNHEY and CDR2 SVGAGI. This chain's CDR3 is CASSYSRSRELDTQYF. The CDR3 region has the DNA TGTGCCAGCAGTTACAGTCGTTCAAGAGAGTTGGATACGCAGTATTTT.

This chain connects TRBV10-2 to TRBJ1-3; 7 nucleotides match TRBD1. V trimming: 4 bases; J trimming: 0 bases; junction bases outside the gene matches: 9. Germline V gene lookup returns CDR1 WSHSY and CDR2 SAAADI. The CDR3 is made up of 17 amino acids. CDR3 in DNA: TGCGCCAGCAGTGGACCCGGGACAGTGGGCTCTGGAAACACCATATATTTT. Its translation is CASSGPGTVGSGNTIYF.

The chain links TRBV10-3 to TRBJ1-5; D gene uncertain. V lost 2 bases and J lost 7, with 12 bases in between. From germline, CDR1 is ENHRY and CDR2 SYGVKD. The CDR3 length is 14 residues. The CDR3 coding sequence is TGTGCCATCAGTGAGGTGGCCCCAAACCAGCCCCAGCATTTT. Its translation: CAISEVAPNQPQHF.

The chain employs TRBV5-1 and TRBJ1-2, with 9 bases fitting TRBD1. This CDR3 contains 17 residues. With V trimmed by 1 base and J by 0 bases, 7 bases remained unmatched. Germline V gene sequence: CDR1 SGHRS, CDR2 YFSETQ. CDR3 coding DNA: TGCGCCAGCAGCTTGCGGACAGGGGTTTTAGCTAACTATGGCTACACCTTC. It is translated as CASSLRTGVLANYGYTF.

The chain employs TRBV9 and TRBJ1-3; no clear D gene. The V end lost 5 bases, the J end lost 0 bases, and 12 bases lay between the germline ends. CDR1 and CDR2 (germline): SGDLS, YYNGEE. CDR3 length: 15 amino acids. CDR3 protein: CASRKTPISGNTIYF. The CDR3, as DNA: TGTGCCAGCAGAAAGACACCGATCTCTGGAAACACCATATATTTT.

J is TRBJ2-7 and V is TRBV11-2; D uncertain. Germline V gene lookup returns CDR1 SGHAT and CDR2 FQNNGV. V was clipped by 5 bases and J by 6 bases, with 11 bases between them. The CDR3 runs 12 residues. The CDR3 sequence: CASSLQVIEQYF. CDR3 coding DNA: TGTGCCAGCAGCCTCCAGGTCATCGAGCAGTACTTC.

The chain carries TRBV19 and TRBJ2-7; perhaps TRBD1 as D (5 bases). Germline-derived CDR1 and CDR2 are LNHDA and SQIVND (reference sequence). The CDR3 contains 14 residues. Trimming took 3 bases from V and 6 from J, leaving 15 bases between them. The CDR3 region is CASSIGQGPVEQYF. CDR3 coding DNA: TGTGCCAGTAGTATCGGCCAGGGTCCGGTCGAGCAGTACTTC.

The chain has TRBV9 and TRBJ1-1, with D unclear. The CDR3 runs to 12 residues. V lost 0 bases to trimming and J lost 4 bases, with 4 bases between them. Germline V CDR1 and CDR2: SGDLS, YYNGEE. Here the CDR3 DNA reads TGTGCCAGCAGCGTAGCCGGCACTGAAGCTTTCTTT. Translating it yields CASSVAGTEAFF. Variable domain in full (rest from reference TRBV9 and TRBJ1-1): DSGVTQTPKHLITATGQRVTLRCSPRSGDLSVYWYQQSLDQGLQFLIQYYNGEERAKGNILERFSAQQFPDLHSELNLSSLELGDSALYFCASSVAGTEAFFGQGTRLTVV.

V usage is TRBV30 and J usage is TRBJ1-5; a weak D match, TRBD1 (5 bases). The V end lost 4 bases, the J end lost 3 bases, and 10 bases lay between the germline ends. Germline V gives CDR1 GTSNPN, CDR2 SVGIG (reference sequence). This CDR3 has 13 amino acids. This CDR3 is CAWKEGPNQPQHF. The DNA for the CDR3 is TGTGCCTGGAAGGAGGGGCCCAATCAGCCCCAGCATTTT.

The chain links TRBV29-1 to TRBJ1-2; 11 bases fit TRBD1. The germline CDR1 and CDR2 sequences are SQVTM and ANQGSEA. V dropped 7 bases and J dropped 6; count of bases not matched to a gene: 4. CDR3 length: 12 residues. For the CDR3, the DNA is TGCAGCGCTTGGACAGGGGGCAATGGCTACACCTTC. It yields the protein CSAWTGGNGYTF.

This sequence joins TRBV7-8 and TRBJ1-5; D ambiguous. Trimming removed 6 bases from V and 3 bases from J, with 21 bases in between. This CDR3 has 17 amino acids. Germline V gene lookup returns CDR1 SGHVS and CDR2 FQNEAQ. CDR3: CASSPSILTRLNQPQHF. CDR3 in DNA: TGTGCCAGCAGTCCTTCCATCCTGACCAGGCTCAATCAGCCCCAGCATTTT.

The chain joins TRBV6-1 to TRBJ1-1, with TRBD1 identical over 8 bases. CDR3 length: 13 residues. The J segment lost 13 bases and the V segment lost 7 bases, leaving 14 bases of the junction unmatched. Germline V CDR1 and CDR2: MNHNS, SASEGT. DNA of the CDR3: TGTGCCAGCATAGGGACAGGATTCTTTTTCGTTTTCTTT. Translating gives CASIGTGFFFVFF.

The chain combines TRBV18 with TRBJ1-6; 7 nucleotides match TRBD1. V lost 2 bases to trimming and J lost 6 bases; unmatched junction nucleotides: 4. This CDR3 region has 15 residues. CDR1 KGHSH and CDR2 LQKENI come from the germline V gene. The CDR3 DNA reads as TGTGCCAGCTCACCAAGGGACAGATCTAATTCACCCCTCCACTTT. Protein product: CASSPRDRSNSPLHF.

The rearrangement uses TRBV9 and TRBJ2-3, with D perhaps TRBD2 (6 bases). V lost 0 bases and J lost 2, with 16 bases in between. The germline V gene has CDR1 SGDLS and CDR2 YYNGEE. This CDR3 is built from 17 residues. The CDR3 coding sequence is TGTGCCAGCAGCGTAGGGCCACGGGGGTGGGACACAGATACGCAGTATTTT. The encoded protein is CASSVGPRGWDTDTQYF.

The CDR3 protein is CATNAGTNTGELFF. Here the CDR3 DNA reads TGTGCCACGAACGCGGGAACGAACACCGGGGAGCTGTTTTTT. V usage is TRBV11-2 and J usage is TRBJ2-2, with D maybe TRBD2 (6 bases). From germline, CDR1 is SGHAT and CDR2 FQNNGV. The CDR3 contains 14 residues. V was trimmed by 10 bases and J by 0 bases, leaving 12 bases between them.

This chain links TRBV4-1 with TRBJ1-1, with 7 bases that match TRBD1. Germline V CDR1 and CDR2: MGHRA, YSYEKL. The CDR3 is 14 residues long. The J segment lost 1 base and the V segment lost 1 base, leaving 0 bases of the junction unmatched. The CDR3 region is CASSQGQGNTEAFF. CDR3 nucleotides: TGCGCCAGCAGCCAAGGACAGGGGAACACTGAAGCTTTCTTT.

The CDR3 region is CASSLTRTGQETQYF. For the CDR3, the DNA is TGCGCCAGCAGCTTAACCCGGACAGGGCAAGAGACCCAGTACTTC. The rearrangement uses TRBV5-1 and TRBJ2-5, with 8 bases identical to TRBD1. Germline lookup yields CDR1 SGHRS and CDR2 YFSETQ. The CDR3 has 15 residues. V lost 2 bases to trimming and J lost 2 bases; unmatched junction nucleotides: 5. The entire variable domain, with the rest obtained from reference TRBV5-1 and TRBJ2-5, is as follows: KAGVTQTPRYLIKTRGQQVTLSCSPISGHRSVSWYQQTPGQGLQFLFEYFSETQRNKGNFPGRFSGRQFSNSRSEMNVSTLELGDSALYLCASSLTRTGQETQYFGPGTRLLVL.

The chain uses TRBV10-3 and TRBJ2-1; no clear D. Germline CDR1 ENHRY, CDR2 SYGVKD. The CDR3 consists of 11 residues. V was cut by 3 bases and J by 8 bases, with 5 bases left in between. The DNA of the CDR3 is TGTGCCATCAGTGATCCGGATGAGCAGTTCTTC. It codes for CAISDPDEQFF.

This chain connects TRBV2 to TRBJ1-6, with a possible D match to TRBD1 (5 bases). V gave up 6 bases and J gave up 13 bases, with 10 bases separating them. The germline V gene has CDR1 SNHLY and CDR2 FYNNEI. The CDR3 has 11 amino acids. CDR3 DNA: TGTGCCAGCAGCTCAGGGAAGCCCCTCCACTTT. Amino acids: CASSSGKPLHF.

V usage is TRBV5-6 and J usage is TRBJ2-7; TRBD1 might be the D (6 bases). The CDR3 runs to 14 residues. V lost 0 bases and J lost 0, with 7 bases in between. The germline V gene has CDR1 SGHDT and CDR2 YYEEEE. The CDR3 DNA reads TGTGCCAGCAGCTTGGTGGACAGCTCCTACGAGCAGTACTTC. It is translated as CASSLVDSSYEQYF. The entire variable domain, with the rest obtained from reference TRBV5-6 and TRBJ2-7, is as follows: DAGVTQSPTHLIKTRGQQVTLRCSPKSGHDTVSWYQQALGQGPQFIFQYYEEEERQRGNFPDRFSGHQFPNYSSELNVNALLLGDSALYLCASSLVDSSYEQYFGPGTRLTVT.

The genes are TRBV18 and TRBJ2-3, with D possibly being TRBD1 (6 bases). Trimming took off 1 base at V and 6 bases at J, with 14 bases between the two ends. CDR3 length: 15 residues. Germline-derived CDR1 and CDR2 are KGHSH and LQKENI. Written as DNA, the CDR3 is TGTGCCAGCTCACCACGGGCAGGGGTGGTCGATACGCAGTATTTT. Amino acids: CASSPRAGVVDTQYF.

This rearrangement joins TRBV5-1 to TRBJ1-1; possibly TRBD1 for D (5 bases). This CDR3 is 15 amino acids long. With 0 bases removed from V and 4 bases from J, the gap between germline ends came to 13 bases. Germline CDR1 SGHRS, CDR2 YFSETQ. The CDR3 spells CASSLVAAQGTEAFF. The CDR3 nucleotides are TGCGCCAGCAGCTTGGTTGCTGCGCAGGGCACTGAAGCTTTCTTT.

This chain links TRBV7-2 with TRBJ2-2; maybe TRBD1 (6 bases). CDR1 is SGHTA, CDR2 FQGNSA, per germline. This CDR3 has 16 residues. V shed 1 base and J shed 3 bases, with 12 bases lying between them. CDR3 amino acids: CASSLDRARYTGELFF. The CDR3 region has the DNA TGTGCCAGCAGCTTAGACAGGGCGAGATACACCGGGGAGCTGTTTTTT.

This chain links TRBV28 with TRBJ1-2; no clear D gene. Trimming shortened V by 5 bases and J by 2 bases, and 12 bases separated the two germline ends. The CDR3 contains 14 residues. Germline V gene sequence: CDR1 MDHEN, CDR2 SYDVKM. This CDR3 reads CASSGSTSNYGYTF. DNA of the CDR3: TGTGCCAGCAGTGGGTCGACTTCCAACTATGGCTACACCTTC.

The chain carries TRBV19 and TRBJ1-6; 7 bases align to TRBD1. The CDR3 has 15 residues. Germline V lookup: CDR1 LNHDA, CDR2 SQIVND (reference sequence). V gave up 6 bases and J gave up 7 bases; unmatched junction bases: 9. This chain's CDR3 is CASSAGGFVNSPLHF. The DNA of the CDR3 is TGTGCCAGTAGCGCAGGGGGATTTGTCAATTCACCCCTCCACTTT.

V and J are TRBV18 and TRBJ1-2, with 8 nucleotides matching TRBD1. CDR1 is KGHSH, CDR2 LQKENI, per germline. V was pared by 4 bases and J by 8 bases, with 9 bases of the junction left unmatched. The length of the CDR3 is 14 residues. The CDR3 loop is CASSLPDREGGYTF. As DNA, the CDR3 is TGTGCCAGCTCACTCCCGGACAGGGAAGGCGGCTACACCTTC.

This chain connects TRBV7-9 to TRBJ2-1; TRBD1 matches at 7 bases. CDR3 length equals 15 residues. The germline CDR1 and CDR2 sequences are SEHNR and FQNEAQ (reference sequence). J gave up 8 bases and V 5 bases, and 12 bases lay outside the gene matches. CDR3 amino acids: CASSQWVDRKDEQFF. CDR3 DNA sequence: TGTGCCAGCAGCCAATGGGTGGACAGGAAGGATGAGCAGTTCTTC. The full variable domain, with the rest looked up from reference TRBV7-9 and TRBJ2-1, is DTGVSQNPRHKITKRGQNVTFRCDPISEHNRLYWYRQTLGQGPEFLTYFQNEAQLEKSRLLSDRFSAERPKGSFSTLEIQRTEQGDSAMYLCASSQWVDRKDEQFFGPGTRLTVL.